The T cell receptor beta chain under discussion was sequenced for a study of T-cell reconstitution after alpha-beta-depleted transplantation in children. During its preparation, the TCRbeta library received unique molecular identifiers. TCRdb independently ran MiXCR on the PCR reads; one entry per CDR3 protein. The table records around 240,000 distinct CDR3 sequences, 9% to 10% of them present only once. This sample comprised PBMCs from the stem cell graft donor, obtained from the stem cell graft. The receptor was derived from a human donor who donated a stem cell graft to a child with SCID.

The CDR3 here is CASSARDTQYF. The CDR3 DNA is TGTGCCAGCAGCGCCCGGGATACGCAGTATTTT. The rearrangement joins TRBV11-1 to TRBJ2-3; D unclear. Germline CDR1 is SGHAT and CDR2 is FQDESV (reference sequence). Trimming stripped 5 bases from V and 6 bases from J, with 6 bases between. The CDR3 extends over 11 amino acids.